This TCR beta chain was profiled in a study of CD8 T cells in ankylosing spondylitis. About this clonotype: The target antigen is unknown.

This CDR3 is 15 amino acids long. After removal of 7 bases from V and 8 bases from J, the junction contained 11 bases not matched to a gene. Study-wide findings and caveats: The authors found the disease-linked clones to be CD8+ and relatively rare in peripheral blood. Ankylosing spondylitis blood appeared to carry a characteristic TCR beta motif of seven to nine highly homologous variants.

By quantitative 5'-RACE with molecular barcodes, the TCR beta libraries were made. Each CDR3 protein is one row after TCRdb ran MiXCR on the 5' RACE reads. The sample consists of approximately 540,000 distinct CDR3 sequences, 9.5% to 15% of them appearing once. The origin of this receptor is a male donor with ankylosing spondylitis. The material sequenced was blood, either unsorted or a sorted T cell fraction (not recorded which). The rearrangement links TRBV12-3 or TRBV12-4 to TRBJ1-4; 9 bases are a match to TRBD1. CDR3 nucleotide sequence: TGTGCCAGCACCCATACTGGGACAGGGAGGGAAAAACTGTTTTTT. This sequence encodes CASTHTGTGREKLFF.